Listed below are T cell receptor beta chains from one sample, sequenced in a study of regulatory T cells in long-lasting Graves disease. TCRdb ran MiXCR on the multiplex PCR reads and lists one entry per CDR3 protein. The table records almost 350,000 distinct CDR3 sequences, around 20% of them present only once. The starting material was peripheral blood mononuclear cells (PBMCs), obtained when the disease was refractory, from a patient treated with antithyroid drugs. These receptors were obtained from a female donor with Graves disease. Both conserved end residues are part of each CDR3. The D gene is left open where the match is weak. Rows give clone size only sometimes, using once, few, many, or a class for an expanded clone.

TRBD1	TRBJ2-4	many	TRBV7-9	CASSTRQGRNKDIQYF	TGTGCCAGCAGCACCCGACAGGGGCGGAATAAGGACATTCAGTACTTC
-	TRBJ1-1	-	TRBV15	CATRGNFDTEAFF	TGTGCCACCAGGGGCAACTTCGACACTGAAGCTTTCTTT
-	TRBJ1-6	-	TRBV5-1	CASSLDYRGIADSPLHF	TGCGCCAGCAGCTTGGACTATCGAGGAATCGCGGATTCACCCCTCCACTTT
TRBD1	TRBJ1-4	many	TRBV29-1	CSAVTGGFEKLFF	TGCAGCGCTGTGACAGGGGGCTTTGAAAAACTGTTTTTT
TRBD2	TRBJ2-3	few	TRBV11-2	CASSFSPSGTSTDTQYF	TGTGCCAGCAGCTTCTCCCCTAGCGGAACTAGCACAGATACGCAGTATTTT
-	TRBJ1-1	-	TRBV10-3	CAISDGYTEAFF	TGTGCCATCAGTGACGGCTACACTGAAGCTTTCTTT
-	TRBJ2-3	-	TRBV7-9	CASSLAAAHTQYF	TGTGCCAGCAGCTTAGCGGCAGCCCATACGCAGTATTTT
-	TRBJ1-4	many	TRBV12-3/TRBV12-4	CASSPSPPSQVWEKLFF	TGTGCCAGCAGCCCCTCCCCTCCGTCGCAGGTTTGGGAAAAACTGTTTTTT
TRBD2	TRBJ2-4	-	TRBV10-3	CAISESPGGKNIQYF	TGTGCCATCAGTGAGTCTCCGGGGGGCAAAAACATTCAGTACTTC
TRBD1	TRBJ1-2	many	TRBV12-3/TRBV12-4	CASSFWTGVVRDGYTF	TGTGCCAGCAGTTTTTGGACAGGGGTAGTAAGGGATGGCTACACCTTC
-	TRBJ1-1	many	TRBV3-1	CASSQGRGGVLEAFF	TGTGCCAGCAGCCAAGGAAGGGGAGGGGTCCTTGAAGCTTTCTTT
-	TRBJ1-1	few	TRBV7-9	CASSLTLSRGSSSNTEAFF	TGTGCCAGCAGCTTAACATTGAGCAGGGGTAGCAGTTCGAACACTGAAGCTTTCTTT
-	TRBJ1-2	many	TRBV7-8	CASSLGLGAAGYTF	TGTGCCAGCAGCTTAGGACTAGGGGCCGCGGGCTACACCTTC
TRBD2	TRBJ2-1	few	TRBV10-3	CAISTSGGTGEQFF	TGTGCCATCAGTACTAGCGGGGGGACGGGGGAGCAGTTCTTC
-	TRBJ2-7	many	TRBV6-2/TRBV6-3	CASSRTVTYEQYF	TGTGCCAGCAGTCGGACAGTGACCTACGAGCAGTACTTC